A selection of T cell receptor beta chains follows, all from one sample in a study of T-cell reconstitution after alpha-beta-depleted transplantation in children. Using its own MiXCR run on the PCR reads, TCRdb lists one record per CDR3 protein. The table lists roughly 500,000 distinct CDR3 sequences, about 31% of them singletons. The starting material was PBMCs from the stem cell graft donor, obtained from the stem cell graft. These TCRs come from a human donor who donated a stem cell graft to a child with aplastic anemia. The CDR3 runs from the conserved cysteine through the conserved F or W. D genes are given only for firm matches. Only part of the rows carry a size: once, few, many, or a class if the clone is expanded.

CDR3nt: TGTGCCAGCAGTACGGTAACAGAGAGCCGGGGCAGGGGCAATCAGCCCCAGCATTTT; CDR3aa: CASSTVTESRGRGNQPQHF; d_gene: .; abundance: few; j_gene: TRBJ1-5; v_gene: TRBV6-1; len: 19
CDR3nt: TGTGCCAGCAGCCCGACTGGAGTTCCCTACGAGCAGTACTTC; CDR3aa: CASSPTGVPYEQYF; d_gene: .; abundance: few; j_gene: TRBJ2-7; v_gene: TRBV5-5; len: 14
CDR3nt: TGTGCCAGCTCACCACCGAGCCAGGGAATGGCTAATGAAAAACTGTTTTTT; CDR3aa: CASSPPSQGMANEKLFF; d_gene: .; abundance: few; j_gene: TRBJ1-4; v_gene: TRBV18; len: 17
CDR3nt: TGTGCCAGCAGTTTAGGGACAGGGAATGGCTACACCTTC; CDR3aa: CASSLGTGNGYTF; d_gene: TRBD1; abundance: .; j_gene: TRBJ1-2; v_gene: TRBV12-3/TRBV12-4; len: 13
CDR3nt: TGTGCCAGCAGCTTCAGCGGGACTAACTCCTACAATGAGCAGTTCTTC; CDR3aa: CASSFSGTNSYNEQFF; d_gene: TRBD2; abundance: few; j_gene: TRBJ2-1; v_gene: TRBV7-2; len: 16
CDR3nt: TGTGCCAGCAGCTTAAACGCGGATAACTCCTACAATGAGCAGTTCTTC; CDR3aa: CASSLNADNSYNEQFF; d_gene: .; abundance: .; j_gene: TRBJ2-1; v_gene: TRBV11-3; len: 16
CDR3nt: TGTGCCAGCAGACGTGACAGGGACAATCAGCCCCAGCATTTT; CDR3aa: CASRRDRDNQPQHF; d_gene: TRBD1; abundance: .; j_gene: TRBJ1-5; v_gene: TRBV28; len: 14
CDR3nt: TGTGCCAGCTCACCATCACAGGGTAAAAGCTACGAGCAGTACTTC; CDR3aa: CASSPSQGKSYEQYF; d_gene: .; abundance: .; j_gene: TRBJ2-7; v_gene: TRBV18; len: 15
CDR3nt: TGTGCCAGCAGCTTAAGTTGGACGGAGATTCAGTACTTC; CDR3aa: CASSLSWTEIQYF; d_gene: .; abundance: .; j_gene: TRBJ2-4; v_gene: TRBV7-2; len: 13
CDR3nt: TGTGCCAGCAACCATTTTCGCGCGGACAGGGCGAACACCGGGGAGCTGTTTTTT; CDR3aa: CASNHFRADRANTGELFF; d_gene: TRBD1; abundance: .; j_gene: TRBJ2-2; v_gene: TRBV6-1; len: 18
CDR3nt: TGTGCCAGCAGTCCTCTAGCGGGACTCTCCTACAATGAGCAGTTCTTC; CDR3aa: CASSPLAGLSYNEQFF; d_gene: TRBD2; abundance: .; j_gene: TRBJ2-1; v_gene: TRBV7-9; len: 16
CDR3nt: TGCGCCAGCAGCCAAGAAGGAGAATTTGTGGCAGGGGGTTCCCCAAAATGGTTCGAGGGCTACACCTTC; CDR3aa: CASSQEGEFVAGGSPKWFEGYTF; d_gene: TRBD1; abundance: .; j_gene: TRBJ1-2; v_gene: TRBV4-1; len: 23
CDR3nt: TGTGCCACCCATCCGTCGAACACCGGGGAGCTGTTTTTT; CDR3aa: CATHPSNTGELFF; d_gene: .; abundance: .; j_gene: TRBJ2-2; v_gene: TRBV18; len: 13
CDR3nt: TGCAGTGGGGAGGCTAGCGGGACTTCCTACGAGCAGTACTTC; CDR3aa: CSGEASGTSYEQYF; d_gene: TRBD2; abundance: few; j_gene: TRBJ2-7; v_gene: TRBV20-1; len: 14
CDR3nt: TGCAGTGCTAGAGTGGGTAGTTTCGAAGATACGCAGTATTTT; CDR3aa: CSARVGSFEDTQYF; d_gene: .; abundance: few; j_gene: TRBJ2-3; v_gene: TRBV20-1; len: 14